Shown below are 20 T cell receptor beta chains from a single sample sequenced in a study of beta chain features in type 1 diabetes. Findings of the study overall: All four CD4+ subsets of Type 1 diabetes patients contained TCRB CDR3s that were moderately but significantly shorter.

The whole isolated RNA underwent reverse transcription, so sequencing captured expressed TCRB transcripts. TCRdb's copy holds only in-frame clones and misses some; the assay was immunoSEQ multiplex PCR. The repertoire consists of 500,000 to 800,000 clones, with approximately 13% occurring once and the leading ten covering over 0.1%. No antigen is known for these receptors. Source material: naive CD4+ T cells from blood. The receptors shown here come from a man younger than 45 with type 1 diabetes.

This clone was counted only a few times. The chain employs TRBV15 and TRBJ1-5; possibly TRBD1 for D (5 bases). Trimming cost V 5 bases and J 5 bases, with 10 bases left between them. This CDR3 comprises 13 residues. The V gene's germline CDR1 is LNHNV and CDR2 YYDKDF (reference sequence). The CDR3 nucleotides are TGTGCCACCAGCCTGGGGGTTGATCAGCCCCAGCATTTT. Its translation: CATSLGVDQPQHF.

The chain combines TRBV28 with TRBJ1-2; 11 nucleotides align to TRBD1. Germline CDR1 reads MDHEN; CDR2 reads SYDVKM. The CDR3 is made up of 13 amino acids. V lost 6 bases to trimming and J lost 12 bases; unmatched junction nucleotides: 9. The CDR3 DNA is TGTGCCAGCAGGTCGGGACAGGGGGAAGCGCACACCTTC. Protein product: CASRSGQGEAHTF.

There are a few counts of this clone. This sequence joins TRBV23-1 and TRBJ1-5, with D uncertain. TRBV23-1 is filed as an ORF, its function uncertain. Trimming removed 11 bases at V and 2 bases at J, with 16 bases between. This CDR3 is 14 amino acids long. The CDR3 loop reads CAPHFGEGNQPQHF. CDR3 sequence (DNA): TGCGCCCCCCATTTCGGGGAAGGCAATCAGCCCCAGCATTTT.

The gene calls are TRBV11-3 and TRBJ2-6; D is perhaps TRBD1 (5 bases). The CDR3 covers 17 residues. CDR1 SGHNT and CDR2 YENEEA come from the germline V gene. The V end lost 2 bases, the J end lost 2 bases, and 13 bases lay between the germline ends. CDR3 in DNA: TGTGCCAGCAGCTTATCGCTGGGGCAGGCTGGGGCCAACGTCCTGACTTTC. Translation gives CASSLSLGQAGANVLTF.

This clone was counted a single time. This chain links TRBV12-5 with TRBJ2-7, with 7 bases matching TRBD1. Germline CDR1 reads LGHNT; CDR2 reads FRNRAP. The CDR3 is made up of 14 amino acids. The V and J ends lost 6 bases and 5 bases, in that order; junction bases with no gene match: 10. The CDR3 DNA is TGTGCTAGTGGCCCAAGGGGGCCGAATAACGAGCAGTACTTC. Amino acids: CASGPRGPNNEQYF.

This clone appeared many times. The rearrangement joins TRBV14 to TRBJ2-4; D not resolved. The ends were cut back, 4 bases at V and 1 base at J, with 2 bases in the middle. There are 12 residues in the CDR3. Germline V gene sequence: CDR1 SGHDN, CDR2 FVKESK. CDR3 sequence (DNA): TGTGCCAGCAGCCCGGCCAAAAACATTCAGTACTTC. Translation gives CASSPAKNIQYF.

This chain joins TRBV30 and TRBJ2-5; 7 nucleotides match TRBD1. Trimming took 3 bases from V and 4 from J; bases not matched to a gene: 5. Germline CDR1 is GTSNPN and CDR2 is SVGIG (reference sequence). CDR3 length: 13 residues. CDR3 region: CAWRPQGLETQYF. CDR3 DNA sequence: TGTGCCTGGAGACCACAGGGGTTAGAGACCCAGTACTTC.

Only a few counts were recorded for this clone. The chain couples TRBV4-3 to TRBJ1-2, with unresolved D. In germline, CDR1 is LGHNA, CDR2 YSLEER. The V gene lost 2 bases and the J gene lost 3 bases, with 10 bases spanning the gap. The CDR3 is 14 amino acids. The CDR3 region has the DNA TGCGCCAGCAGCCAAACCGACGGCTACTATGGCTACACCTTC. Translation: CASSQTDGYYGYTF.

In DNA form, the CDR3 reads TGCGCCAGCAGCCAACAGTATTCACCCCTCCACTTT. This codes for CASSQQYSPLHF. The gene calls are TRBV4-1 and TRBJ1-6, with no clear D. V was pared by 2 bases and J by 8 bases, with 4 bases between. This CDR3 is built from 12 residues. CDR1 MGHRA and CDR2 YSYEKL come from the germline V gene.

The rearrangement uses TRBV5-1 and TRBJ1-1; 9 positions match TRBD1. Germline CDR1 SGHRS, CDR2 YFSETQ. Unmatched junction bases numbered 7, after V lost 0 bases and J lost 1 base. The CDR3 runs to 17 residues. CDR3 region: CASSLEGQGYGNTEAFF. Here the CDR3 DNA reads TGCGCCAGCAGCTTGGAAGGACAGGGGTATGGGAACACTGAAGCTTTCTTT.

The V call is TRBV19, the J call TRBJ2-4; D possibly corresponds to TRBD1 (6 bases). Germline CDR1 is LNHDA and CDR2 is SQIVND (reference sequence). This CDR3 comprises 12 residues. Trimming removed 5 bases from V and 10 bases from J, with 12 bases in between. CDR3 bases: TGTGCCAGTAGTGGACAGCTCACGATTCAGTACTTC. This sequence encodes CASSGQLTIQYF.

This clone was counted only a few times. CDR3 in DNA: TGTGCCAGCAGCCAATCTGACTACGAGCAGTACTTC. This codes for CASSQSDYEQYF. The chain combines TRBV16 with TRBJ2-7; D gene unclear. The CDR3 is 12 amino acids. Germline-derived CDR1 and CDR2 are KGHSY and FQNENV. V was cut by 0 bases and J by 3 bases, with 3 bases left in between.

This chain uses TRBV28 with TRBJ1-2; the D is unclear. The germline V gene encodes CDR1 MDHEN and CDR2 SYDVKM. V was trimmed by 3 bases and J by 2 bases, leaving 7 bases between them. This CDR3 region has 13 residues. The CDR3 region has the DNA TGTGCCAGCAGTTTTAATGGGAACTATGGCTACACCTTC. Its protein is CASSFNGNYGYTF.

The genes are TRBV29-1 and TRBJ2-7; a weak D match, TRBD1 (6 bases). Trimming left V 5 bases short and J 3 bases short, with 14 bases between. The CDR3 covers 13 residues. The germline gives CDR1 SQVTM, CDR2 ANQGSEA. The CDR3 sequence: CSVSTGILYEQYF. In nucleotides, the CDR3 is TGCAGCGTTAGTACAGGGATTCTCTACGAGCAGTACTTC.

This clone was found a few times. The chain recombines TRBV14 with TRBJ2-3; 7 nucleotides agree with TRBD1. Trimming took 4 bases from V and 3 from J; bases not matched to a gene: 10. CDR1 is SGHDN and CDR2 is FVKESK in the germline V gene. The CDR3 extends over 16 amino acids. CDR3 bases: TGTGCCAGCAGCCTCAGGGGGAATAGTGAAACAGATACGCAGTATTTT. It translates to CASSLRGNSETDTQYF.

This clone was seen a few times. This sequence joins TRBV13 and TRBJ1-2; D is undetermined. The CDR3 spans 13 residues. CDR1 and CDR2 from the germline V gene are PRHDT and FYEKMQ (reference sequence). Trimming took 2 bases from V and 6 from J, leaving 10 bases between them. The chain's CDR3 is CASSLSSGDGYTF. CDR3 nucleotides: TGTGCCAGCAGCTTATCGTCAGGTGATGGCTACACCTTC.

The CDR3 sequence: CASSESLAGASAQYF. CDR3 sequence (DNA): TGTGCCAGCAGTGAAAGCCTAGCGGGCGCCTCGGCCCAGTACTTC. This rearrangement joins TRBV2 to TRBJ2-5; 8 nucleotides match TRBD2. Germline values: CDR1 SNHLY, CDR2 FYNNEI. The CDR3 length is 15 residues. V lost 2 bases and J lost 9; bases outside the gene matches: 11.

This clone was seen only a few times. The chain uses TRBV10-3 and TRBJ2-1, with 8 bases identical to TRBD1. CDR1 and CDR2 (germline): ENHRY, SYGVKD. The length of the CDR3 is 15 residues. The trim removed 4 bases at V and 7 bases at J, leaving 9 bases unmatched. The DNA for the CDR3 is TGTGCCATCAGTGGGTGGACAGGGACCCCTAATGAGCAGTTCTTC. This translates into CAISGWTGTPNEQFF.

The CDR3 DNA sequence: TGCAGCGGGGACAGGGGCCCCTCCACAGATACGCAGTATTTT. As protein: CSGDRGPSTDTQYF. The chain has TRBV29-1 and TRBJ2-3, with 10 bases aligning to TRBD1. Trimming removed 7 bases from V and 2 bases from J; junction bases left unmatched: 6. The length of the CDR3 is 14 residues. Germline V gene data show CDR1 as SQVTM and CDR2 as ANQGSEA.

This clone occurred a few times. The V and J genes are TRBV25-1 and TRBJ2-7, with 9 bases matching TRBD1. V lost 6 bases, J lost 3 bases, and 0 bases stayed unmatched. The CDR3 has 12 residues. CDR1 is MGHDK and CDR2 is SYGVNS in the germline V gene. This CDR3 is CASRDRGYEQYF. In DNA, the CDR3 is TGTGCCAGCAGGGACAGGGGCTACGAGCAGTACTTC.